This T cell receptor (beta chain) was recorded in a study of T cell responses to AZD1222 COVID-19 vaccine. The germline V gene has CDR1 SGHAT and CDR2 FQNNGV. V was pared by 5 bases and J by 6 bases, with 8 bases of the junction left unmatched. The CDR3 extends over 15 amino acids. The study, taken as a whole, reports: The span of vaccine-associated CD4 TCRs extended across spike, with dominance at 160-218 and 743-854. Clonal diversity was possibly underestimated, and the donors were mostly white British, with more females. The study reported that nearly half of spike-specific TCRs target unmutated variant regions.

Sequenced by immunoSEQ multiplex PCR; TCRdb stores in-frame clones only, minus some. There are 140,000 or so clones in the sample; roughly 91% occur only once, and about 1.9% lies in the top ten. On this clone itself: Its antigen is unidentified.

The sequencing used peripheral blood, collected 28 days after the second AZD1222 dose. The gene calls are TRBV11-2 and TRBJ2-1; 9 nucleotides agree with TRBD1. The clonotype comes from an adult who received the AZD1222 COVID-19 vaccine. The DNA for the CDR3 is TGTGCCAGCAGCCTGATCGGGACAGGGTCCAATGAGCAGTTCTTC. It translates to CASSLIGTGSNEQFF.